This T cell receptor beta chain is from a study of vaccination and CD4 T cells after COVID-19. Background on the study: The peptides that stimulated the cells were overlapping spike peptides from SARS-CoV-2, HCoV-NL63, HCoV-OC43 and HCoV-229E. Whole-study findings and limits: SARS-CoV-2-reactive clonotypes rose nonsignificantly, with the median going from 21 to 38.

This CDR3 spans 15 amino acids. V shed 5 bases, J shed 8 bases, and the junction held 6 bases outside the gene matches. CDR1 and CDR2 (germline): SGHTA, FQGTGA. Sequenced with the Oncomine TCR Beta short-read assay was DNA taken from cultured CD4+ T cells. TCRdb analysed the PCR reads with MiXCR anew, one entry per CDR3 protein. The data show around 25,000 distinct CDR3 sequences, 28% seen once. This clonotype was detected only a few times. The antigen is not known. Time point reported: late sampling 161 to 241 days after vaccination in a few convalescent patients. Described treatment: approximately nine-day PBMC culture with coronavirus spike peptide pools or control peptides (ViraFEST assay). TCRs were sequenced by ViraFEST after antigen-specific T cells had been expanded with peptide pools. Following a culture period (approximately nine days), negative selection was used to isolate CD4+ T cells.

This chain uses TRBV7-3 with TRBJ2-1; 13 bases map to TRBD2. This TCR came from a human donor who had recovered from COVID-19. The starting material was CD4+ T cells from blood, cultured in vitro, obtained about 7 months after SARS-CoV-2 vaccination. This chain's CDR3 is CASSPGTSGMDEQFF. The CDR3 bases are TGTGCCAGCAGCCCCGGGACTAGCGGGATGGATGAGCAGTTCTTC. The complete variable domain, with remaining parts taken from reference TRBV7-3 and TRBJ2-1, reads GAGVSQTPSNKVTEKGKYVELRCDPISGHTALYWYRQSLGQGPEFLIYFQGTGAADDSGLPNDRFFAVRPEGSVSTLKIQRTERGDSAVYLCASSPGTSGMDEQFFGPGTRLTVL.